Reported below is one T cell receptor beta chain. The sample belongs to a study of blood T cell repertoires in COVID-19. The wider study: Acute and convalescent COVID-19 samples came from the United States, Italy and Spain.

Study processing details: Nucleated cell counts were estimated from reference gene primer amplification. Sequencing used immunoSEQ multiplex PCR; TCRdb keeps in-frame clones, though not all of them. V and J calls and clone size are as listed in that table; D and trimming were resolved from the DNA. Here the sample spans about 200,000 clones, approximately 90% being singletons. Trimming cost V 6 bases and J 8 bases, with 17 bases left between them. Germline lookup yields CDR1 ENHRY and CDR2 SYGVKD. This CDR3 comprises 14 residues. This chain connects TRBV10-3 to TRBJ2-1; TRBD2 might be the D (5 bases). Material: peripheral blood. This sequence originates from a man aged 50 to 60 with acute or convalescent COVID-19. CDR3 in DNA: TGTGCCATCAGCGACCTACTAGGGCAGGATGAGCAGTTCTTC. As protein: CAISDLLGQDEQFF.